Below, 26 T cell receptor beta chains from the same sample are listed, as sequenced in a study of cytotoxic CD8 clonotypes in ibrutinib-treated CLL. Libraries were prepared by immunoSEQ multiplex PCR; TCRdb keeps only in-frame clonotypes and omits some of them. The sample lists some 200,000 clones; 55% to 85% were seen once. The sequencing used PBMCs, collected after 24 months of ibrutinib treatment. The receptors shown here come from a human donor with chronic lymphocytic leukemia.

The J gene is TRBJ2-7, the V gene TRBV7-7; D is possibly TRBD2 (5 bases). CDR3 length equals 13 residues. The V end was cut by 5 bases, the J end by 3 bases, with 11 bases between. CDR1 is SSHAT and CDR2 is FNYEAQ in the germline V gene (reference sequence). CDR3 sequence (DNA): TGTGCCAGCAGCCTTAGTGGGAGCTACGAGCAGTACTTC. Translating it yields CASSLSGSYEQYF.

This chain uses TRBV6-1 with TRBJ2-7; a weak D match, TRBD1 (6 bases). The CDR3 consists of 13 residues. CDR1 is MNHNS, CDR2 SASEGT, per germline. The V end lost 11 bases, the J end lost 4 bases, and 18 bases lay between the germline ends. For the CDR3, the DNA is TGTGCCGGAGCAGGATGGGGGCAATACGAGCAGTACTTC. As protein: CAGAGWGQYEQYF.

This clone was observed a single time. V gene TRBV5-6 combines with J gene TRBJ2-7; D is possibly TRBD1 (6 bases). Deletions cut 0 bases from V and 3 bases from J, with 13 bases between. CDR1 is SGHDT and CDR2 is YYEEEE in the germline V gene. The CDR3 loop spans 15 amino acids. Here the CDR3 DNA reads TGTGCCAGCAGCTTGGGAGTGGCAGGGGACTACGAGCAGTACTTC. Its protein is CASSLGVAGDYEQYF.

This chain joins TRBV15 and TRBJ2-1, with unresolved D. Trimming took off 0 bases at V and 5 bases at J, with 11 bases between the two ends. Germline V gene sequence: CDR1 LNHNV, CDR2 YYDKDF (reference sequence). This CDR3 is 15 amino acids long. CDR3 residues: CATSRDSTGNNEQFF. For the CDR3, the DNA is TGTGCCACCAGCAGAGATTCAACTGGTAACAATGAGCAGTTCTTC.

This rearrangement joins TRBV19 to TRBJ2-2; possible D gene TRBD2, 6 bases. Germline V gene sequence: CDR1 LNHDA, CDR2 SQIVND (reference sequence). The V and J ends lost 0 bases and 3 bases respectively, with 17 bases between them. The CDR3 spans 18 residues. The CDR3 loop is CASSIESTSSGYTGELFF. CDR3 nucleotides: TGTGCCAGTAGTATAGAGAGCACTAGCTCGGGGTACACCGGGGAGCTGTTTTTT.

The rearrangement links TRBV18 to TRBJ1-2; the D is unclear. This CDR3 has 14 residues. V lost 6 bases and J 1 base, leaving 12 bases between the germline ends. CDR1 and CDR2 from the germline V gene are KGHSH and LQKENI. The CDR3 nucleotides are TGTGCCAGCTCTCTACTGGGTTATAACTATGGCTACACCTTC. Translating gives CASSLLGYNYGYTF.

The V call is TRBV28, the J call TRBJ2-2, with D unresolved. The CDR3 has 15 amino acids. Germline V gives CDR1 MDHEN, CDR2 SYDVKM. With 2 bases removed from V and 8 bases from J, the gap between germline ends came to 15 bases. This chain's CDR3 is CASSLRTVSPGELFF. CDR3 DNA sequence: TGTGCCAGCAGTTTACGGACCGTTTCCCCAGGGGAGCTGTTTTTT.

The chain combines TRBV7-8 with TRBJ2-5; TRBD1 aligns across 9 bases. Per the germline V gene, CDR1 is SGHVS and CDR2 is FQNEAQ. The V segment lost 1 base and the J segment 4 bases; nucleotides outside the gene matches: 4. The CDR3 has 15 amino acids. CDR3 region: CASSLDRGRGETQYF. The CDR3 nucleotides read TGTGCCAGCAGCTTAGACAGGGGGCGCGGAGAGACCCAGTACTTC.

This chain links TRBV9 with TRBJ2-3, with D possibly matching TRBD1 (6 bases). V gave up 0 bases and J gave up 7 bases, with 9 bases separating them. CDR3 size: 13 residues. CDR1 SGDLS and CDR2 YYNGEE come from the germline V gene. CDR3 in amino acids: CASSVGGGNTQYF. The CDR3 DNA is TGTGCCAGCAGCGTAGGAGGGGGAAATACGCAGTATTTT.

This clone was detected only once. The chain recombines TRBV5-1 with TRBJ2-7; D ambiguous. Germline CDR1 is SGHRS and CDR2 is YFSETQ. The CDR3 loop spans 15 amino acids. V gave up 3 bases and J gave up 0 bases, with 13 bases separating them. CDR3 coding DNA: TGCGCCAGCAGCTACGGACGGACGGACTCCTACGAGCAGTACTTC. As protein: CASSYGRTDSYEQYF.

This sequence joins TRBV5-1 and TRBJ1-3; D is perhaps TRBD1 (5 bases). V lost 1 base and J lost 0, with 17 bases in between. The CDR3 has 18 residues. The germline CDR1 and CDR2 sequences are SGHRS and YFSETQ. CDR3 nucleotide sequence: TGCGCCAGCAGCTTGACCTCCGGGACTTCGTTCTCTGGAAACACCATATATTTT. It specifies CASSLTSGTSFSGNTIYF.

The rearrangement uses TRBV29-1 and TRBJ2-7; D uncertain. Trimming stripped 2 bases from V and 5 bases from J, with 10 bases between. The CDR3 loop spans 12 amino acids. Germline V CDR1 and CDR2: SQVTM, ANQGSEA. In DNA form, the CDR3 reads TGCAGCGTTGAAAGCGTCCTAAACGAGCAGTACTTC. As protein: CSVESVLNEQYF.

The chain combines TRBV11-3 with TRBJ2-2; 11 positions match TRBD2. CDR3 length: 18 residues. In germline, CDR1 is SGHNT, CDR2 YENEEA. Germline trimming cut 1 base from V and 7 bases from J; bases unmatched to any gene: 11. The CDR3: CASSLGLTSGDNFGELFF. The CDR3 DNA sequence: TGTGCCAGCAGCTTAGGCCTGACTAGCGGGGACAACTTCGGGGAGCTGTTTTTT.

The genes are TRBV6-1 and TRBJ2-7; the match to TRBD1 covers 8 bases. The V segment lost 7 bases and the J segment 2 bases; nucleotides outside the gene matches: 7. Germline V gene data show CDR1 as MNHNS and CDR2 as SASEGT. The CDR3 sequence is 14 residues long. The CDR3 nucleotides are TGTGCCAGCATCCCGGACAGGGTCGCCTACGAGCAGTACTTC. It encodes CASIPDRVAYEQYF.

The rearrangement joins TRBV14 to TRBJ2-5; no clear D gene. The V end was cut by 1 base, the J end by 9 bases, with 12 bases between. The length of the CDR3 is 13 residues. Germline V gene data show CDR1 as SGHDN and CDR2 as FVKESK. Here the CDR3 DNA reads TGTGCCAGCAGCCAAGTTGGATCGGCGGCCCAGTACTTC. Residues: CASSQVGSAAQYF.

The chain is built from TRBV9 and TRBJ2-1, with a possible D match to TRBD1 (10 bases). This CDR3 spans 17 amino acids. Trimming pared 6 bases from V and 4 bases from J, leaving 23 bases between. Germline lookup yields CDR1 SGDLS and CDR2 YYNGEE. CDR3 amino acids: CASKGQGSSGAYNEQFF. CDR3 coding DNA: TGTGCCAGCAAGGGACAGGGGTCTAGCGGGGCTTACAATGAGCAGTTCTTC.

The gene calls are TRBV6-5 and TRBJ2-3; TRBD2 might be the D (6 bases). The length of the CDR3 is 16 residues. V shed 1 base and J shed 3 bases, with 14 bases lying between them. CDR1 is MNHEY, CDR2 SVGAGI, per germline. CDR3 nucleotides: TGTGCCAGCAGTTACTTCCGGGGGAGTTTTACAGATACGCAGTATTTT. It codes for CASSYFRGSFTDTQYF.

The V call is TRBV18, the J call TRBJ1-2, with 10 bases that match TRBD1. The CDR3 covers 14 residues. The germline V gene encodes CDR1 KGHSH and CDR2 LQKENI. V shed 2 bases and J 6 bases; nucleotides not matched to a gene: 3. The CDR3 DNA sequence: TGTGCCAGCTCACCAGGGACAGGGGCCCATGGCTACACCTTC. This gives the protein CASSPGTGAHGYTF.

The rearrangement uses TRBV30 and TRBJ1-3, with 7 bases that match TRBD1. CDR1 and CDR2 from the germline V gene are GTSNPN and SVGIG (reference sequence). The V gene end was trimmed by 1 base and the J gene end by 0 bases; junction bases not matched to a gene: 3. The CDR3 loop spans 15 amino acids. CDR3 protein: CAWSGQGFSGNTIYF. CDR3 coding DNA: TGTGCCTGGAGTGGACAGGGTTTCTCTGGAAACACCATATATTTT.

The chain links TRBV29-1 to TRBJ2-7; 7 positions match TRBD1. The CDR3 length is 11 residues. Per the germline V gene, CDR1 is SQVTM and CDR2 is ANQGSEA. J lost 4 bases, V lost 7 bases, and 4 bases had no gene match. CDR3 nucleotides: TGCAGCGGCACGACAGGGTACGAGCAGTACTTC. The encoded protein is CSGTTGYEQYF.

The chain carries TRBV7-2 and TRBJ2-1, with a weak D call TRBD2 (6 bases). V was cut by 1 base and J by 8 bases, with 15 bases left in between. Per germline, CDR1 SGHTA and CDR2 FQGNSA. The CDR3 is made up of 15 amino acids. The CDR3, as DNA: TGTGCCAGCAGCTTAGATCCGGGGGAATTTGATGAGCAGTTCTTC. Translating gives CASSLDPGEFDEQFF.

The chain joins TRBV5-1 to TRBJ2-3; 9 positions agree with TRBD2. CDR1 and CDR2 (germline): SGHRS, YFSETQ. This CDR3 is 16 amino acids long. The junction had 4 bases not matched to a gene; V was cut back by 0 bases and J by 2 bases. Written as DNA, the CDR3 is TGCGCCAGCAGCTTGGGACTAGCGGAACACACAGATACGCAGTATTTT. Its translation: CASSLGLAEHTDTQYF.

This sequence joins TRBV14 and TRBJ1-1; tentative D call: TRBD1 (5 bases). The V end lost 5 bases, the J end lost 6 bases, and 25 bases lay between the germline ends. The germline gives CDR1 SGHDN, CDR2 FVKESK. The CDR3 loop spans 17 amino acids. This CDR3 is CASSGEGRGLVFSEAFF. The CDR3 region has the DNA TGTGCCAGCAGCGGAGAGGGTCGGGGGTTGGTGTTCTCTGAAGCTTTCTTT.

The J gene is TRBJ1-5, the V gene TRBV7-2; D unresolved. This CDR3 is 14 amino acids long. Per germline, CDR1 SGHTA and CDR2 FQGNSA. V lost 5 bases and J lost 4, with 12 bases in between. The CDR3 loop reads CASSLGDGNQPQHF. The CDR3 region has the DNA TGTGCCAGCAGCCTTGGGGATGGTAATCAGCCCCAGCATTTT.

This chain uses TRBV19 with TRBJ2-7; a possible D gene is TRBD2 (5 bases). Trimming took 3 bases from V and 2 from J, leaving 11 bases between them. The length of the CDR3 is 14 residues. Germline assignment: CDR1 LNHDA and CDR2 SQIVND (reference sequence). In DNA, the CDR3 is TGTGCCAGTAGTATTGGTAGCGACGCCTACGAGCAGTACTTC. It is translated as CASSIGSDAYEQYF.

This chain joins TRBV27 and TRBJ2-7, with D perhaps TRBD2 (5 bases). Per the germline V gene, CDR1 is MNHEY and CDR2 is SMNVEV (reference sequence). The CDR3 has 17 amino acids. With 6 bases removed from V and 0 bases from J, the gap between germline ends came to 21 bases. CDR3 residues: CASSLSARTSSSYEQYF. The CDR3 nucleotides are TGTGCCAGCAGCCTCTCAGCCCGGACTTCAAGCTCCTACGAGCAGTACTTC.